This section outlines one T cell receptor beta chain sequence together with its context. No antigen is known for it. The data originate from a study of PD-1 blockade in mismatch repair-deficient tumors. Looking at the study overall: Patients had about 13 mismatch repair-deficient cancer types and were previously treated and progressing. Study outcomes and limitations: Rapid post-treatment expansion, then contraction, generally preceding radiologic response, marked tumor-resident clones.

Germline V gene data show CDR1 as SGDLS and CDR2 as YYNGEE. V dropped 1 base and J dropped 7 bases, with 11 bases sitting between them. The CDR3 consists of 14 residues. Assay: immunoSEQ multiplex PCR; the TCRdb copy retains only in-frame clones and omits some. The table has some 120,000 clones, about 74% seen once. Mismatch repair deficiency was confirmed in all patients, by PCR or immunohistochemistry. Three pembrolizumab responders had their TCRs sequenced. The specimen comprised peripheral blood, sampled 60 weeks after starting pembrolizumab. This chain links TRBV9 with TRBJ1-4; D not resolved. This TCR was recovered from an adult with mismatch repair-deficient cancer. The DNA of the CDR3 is TGTGCCAGCAGCGTAAGTCCAGAGGGTGAAAAACTGTTTTTT. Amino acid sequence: CASSVSPEGEKLFF.